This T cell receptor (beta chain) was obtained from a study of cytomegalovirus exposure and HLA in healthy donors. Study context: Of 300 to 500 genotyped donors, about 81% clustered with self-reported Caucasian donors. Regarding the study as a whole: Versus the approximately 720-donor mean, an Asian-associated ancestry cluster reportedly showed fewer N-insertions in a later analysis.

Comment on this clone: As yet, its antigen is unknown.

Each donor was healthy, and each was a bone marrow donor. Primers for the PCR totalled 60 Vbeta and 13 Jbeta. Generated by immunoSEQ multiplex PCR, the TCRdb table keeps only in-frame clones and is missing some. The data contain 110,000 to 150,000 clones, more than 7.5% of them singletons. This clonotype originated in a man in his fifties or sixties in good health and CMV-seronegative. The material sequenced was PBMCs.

CDR3 protein: CASSLGTGTGFF. The DNA for the CDR3 is TGTGCCAGCAGCTTAGGGACCGGGACAGGGTTTTTT. The V call is TRBV7-9, the J call TRBJ1-4, with 8 bases fitting TRBD1. CDR1 SEHNR and CDR2 FQNEAQ come from the germline V gene (reference sequence). J lost 16 bases, V lost 1 base, and 5 bases had no gene match. The CDR3 is 12 residues long.